Listed below are T cell receptor beta chains from one sample, sequenced in a study of identical twins. TCRdb passed the 5' RACE reads through MiXCR, listing each CDR3 protein once. Of hundreds of thousands of distinct CDR3 sequences listed, 5.5% to 7.5% were seen once; the top ten hold roughly 1.8%. Sequencing input: naive T cells sorted from blood. All receptors come from a man aged 18 to 30 in good health. Both conserved end residues are part of each CDR3. Fields, in order: J gene, clone size, V gene, D gene, CDR3 protein, CDR3 DNA. A D gene is named only where the DNA matches it firmly. The size of a clone is reported for some rows only, either as once, few or many, or as a class for expanded clones.

>TRBJ2-1|few|TRBV11-2|TRBD2
CASSLDWSSGRDNEQFF
TGTGCCAGCAGCTTAGACTGGAGTAGCGGGAGAGACAATGAGCAGTTCTTC
>TRBJ2-1|many|TRBV27|TRBD2
CASSLSLLASDNEQFF
TGTGCCAGCAGTTTATCGCTACTAGCGAGCGACAATGAGCAGTTCTTC
>TRBJ1-4|-|TRBV18|-
CASSPNAVPNEKLFF
TGTGCCAGCTCACCAAACGCAGTGCCTAATGAAAAACTGTTTTTT
>TRBJ2-3|-|TRBV4-2|-
CASSQLIGDTQYF
TGTGCCAGCAGCCAATTAATAGGGGATACGCAGTATTTT
>TRBJ2-2|many|TRBV20-1|-
CSAGDYRAGELFF
TGCAGTGCTGGAGATTATCGGGCCGGGGAGCTGTTTTTT
>TRBJ2-2|many|TRBV27|-
CASSLSWSGELFF
TGTGCCAGCAGCCTAAGCTGGTCCGGGGAGCTGTTTTTT
>TRBJ2-5|many|TRBV10-3|-
CAIKEGNQETQYF
TGTGCCATCAAGGAGGGAAACCAAGAGACCCAGTACTTC
>TRBJ2-7|many|TRBV20-1|TRBD1
CSAIGTGGYEQYF
TGCAGTGCTATTGGGACAGGAGGCTACGAGCAGTACTTC
>TRBJ1-3|-|TRBV12-3/TRBV12-4|-
CASGFGNTIYF
TGTGCCAGCGGGTTTGGAAACACCATATATTTT
>TRBJ2-1|-|TRBV5-1|-
CASSPKHEPYNEQFF
TGCGCCAGCAGCCCGAAGCATGAACCCTACAATGAGCAGTTCTTC
>TRBJ2-2|-|TRBV5-4|-
CASSFQGPNTGELFF
TGTGCCAGCAGCTTCCAGGGCCCGAACACCGGGGAGCTGTTTTTT
>TRBJ2-2|few|TRBV28|TRBD1
CASETGVTGELFF
TGTGCCAGCGAGACAGGGGTCACCGGGGAGCTGTTTTTT
>TRBJ1-3|many|TRBV29-1|-
CSVESFGNTIYF
TGCAGCGTTGAGAGTTTTGGAAACACCATATATTTT
>TRBJ2-2|-|TRBV6-1|TRBD1
CASSGIGTGGITGELFF
TGTGCCAGCAGTGGAATCGGGACAGGGGGTATCACCGGGGAGCTGTTTTTT
>TRBJ1-1|many|TRBV7-3|TRBD1
CARTGADTEAFF
TGTGCCAGGACAGGGGCGGACACTGAAGCTTTCTTT
>TRBJ2-2|few|TRBV9|-
CASSGIASGELFF
TGTGCCAGCAGCGGAATAGCGTCCGGGGAGCTGTTTTTT
>TRBJ2-5|few|TRBV20-1|-
CSARPIGTSRGTQYF
TGCAGTGCTAGGCCGATCGGGACGTCAAGAGGGACCCAGTACTTC
>TRBJ2-1|few|TRBV7-2|TRBD2
CASSPHGTSGQDNEQFF
TGTGCCAGCAGCCCGCACGGGACTAGCGGACAAGACAATGAGCAGTTCTTC
>TRBJ1-2|-|TRBV12-3/TRBV12-4|-
CASSYLGQIYGYTF
TGTGCCAGCAGTTATTTAGGACAGATCTATGGCTACACCTTC
>TRBJ2-3|many|TRBV12-3/TRBV12-4|-
CASSYGLILSDTQYF
TGTGCCAGCAGTTACGGACTAATCCTATCAGATACGCAGTATTTT
>TRBJ2-1|-|TRBV29-1|-
CIVGYRENEQFF
TGCATCGTTGGCTACAGGGAGAATGAGCAGTTCTTC
>TRBJ2-7|many|TRBV15|TRBD1
CATSREPGQGKTYEQYF
TGTGCCACCAGCAGAGAACCGGGACAGGGAAAAACGTACGAGCAGTACTTC
>TRBJ2-1|-|TRBV6-6|-
CASSSGLEEQFF
TGTGCCAGCAGTTCCGGGTTGGAGGAGCAGTTCTTC
>TRBJ2-1|many|TRBV24-1|TRBD2
CATRTSGRAREQFF
TGTGCCACCAGGACTAGCGGGAGGGCCAGGGAGCAGTTCTTC
>TRBJ2-7|few|TRBV29-1|-
CSVDAGRREQYF
TGCAGCGTTGATGCGGGGCGCCGGGAGCAGTACTTC
>TRBJ2-1|many|TRBV12-3/TRBV12-4|TRBD2
CASSPRTSGTGEQFF
TGTGCCAGCAGTCCCCGGACTAGCGGGACGGGTGAGCAGTTCTTC